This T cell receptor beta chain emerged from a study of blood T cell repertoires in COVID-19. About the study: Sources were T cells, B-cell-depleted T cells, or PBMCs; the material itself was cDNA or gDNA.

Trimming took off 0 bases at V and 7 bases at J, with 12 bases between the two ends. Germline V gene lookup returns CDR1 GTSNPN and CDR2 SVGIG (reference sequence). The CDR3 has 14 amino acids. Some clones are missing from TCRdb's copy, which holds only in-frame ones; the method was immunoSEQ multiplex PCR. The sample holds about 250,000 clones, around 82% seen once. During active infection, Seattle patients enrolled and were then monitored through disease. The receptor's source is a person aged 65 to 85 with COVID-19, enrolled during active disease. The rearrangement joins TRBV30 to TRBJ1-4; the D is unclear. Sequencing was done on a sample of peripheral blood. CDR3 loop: CAWSVLGSTEKLFF. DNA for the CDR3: TGTGCCTGGAGTGTACTAGGATCGACTGAAAAACTGTTTTTT.